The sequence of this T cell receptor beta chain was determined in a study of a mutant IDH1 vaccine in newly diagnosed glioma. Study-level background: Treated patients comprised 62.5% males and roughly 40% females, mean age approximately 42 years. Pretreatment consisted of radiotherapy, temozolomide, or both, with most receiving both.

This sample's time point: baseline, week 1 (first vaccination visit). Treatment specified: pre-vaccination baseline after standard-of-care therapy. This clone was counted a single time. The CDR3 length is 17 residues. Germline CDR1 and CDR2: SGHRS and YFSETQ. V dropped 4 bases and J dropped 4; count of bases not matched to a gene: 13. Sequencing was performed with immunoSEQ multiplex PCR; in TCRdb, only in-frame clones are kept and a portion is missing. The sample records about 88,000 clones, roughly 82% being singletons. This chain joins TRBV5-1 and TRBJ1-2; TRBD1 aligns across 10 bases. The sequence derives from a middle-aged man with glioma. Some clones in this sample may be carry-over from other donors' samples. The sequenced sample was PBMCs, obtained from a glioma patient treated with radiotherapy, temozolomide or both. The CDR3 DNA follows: TGCGCCAGCAGCCCGGGGACAGGGGTTGCGGTTTCCTATGGCTACACCTTC. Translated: CASSPGTGVAVSYGYTF.